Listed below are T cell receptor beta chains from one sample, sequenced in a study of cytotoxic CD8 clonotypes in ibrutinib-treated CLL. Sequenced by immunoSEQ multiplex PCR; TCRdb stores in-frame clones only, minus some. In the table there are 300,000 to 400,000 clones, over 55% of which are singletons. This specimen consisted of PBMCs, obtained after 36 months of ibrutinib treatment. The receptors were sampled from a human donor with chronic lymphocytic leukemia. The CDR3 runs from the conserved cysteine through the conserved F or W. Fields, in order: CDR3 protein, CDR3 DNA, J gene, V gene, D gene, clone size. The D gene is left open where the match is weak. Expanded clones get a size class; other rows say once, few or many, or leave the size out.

CDR3 protein: CASSIVGTGYGYTF
CDR3 DNA: TGTGCCAGCAGTATAGTGGGGACGGGCTATGGCTACACCTTC
J gene: TRBJ1-2
V gene: TRBV27
D gene: -
clone size: -

CDR3 protein: CASSVPTDRASNYGYTF
CDR3 DNA: TGTGCCAGCAGCGTACCGACGGACAGGGCGTCTAACTATGGCTACACCTTC
J gene: TRBJ1-2
V gene: TRBV9
D gene: TRBD1
clone size: -

CDR3 protein: CASSLHLGSGETQYF
CDR3 DNA: TGTGCCAGCAGCCTCCACCTCGGGAGCGGAGAGACCCAGTACTTC
J gene: TRBJ2-5
V gene: TRBV9
D gene: -
clone size: -

CDR3 protein: CASSHTELALHF
CDR3 DNA: TGTGCCAGCAGCCACACTGAGCTGGCTCTCCACTTT
J gene: TRBJ1-6
V gene: TRBV7-2
D gene: -
clone size: -

CDR3 protein: CASSGRTVAADIQYF
CDR3 DNA: TGTGCCAGCAGCGGCCGGACAGTGGCGGCAGACATTCAGTACTTC
J gene: TRBJ2-4
V gene: TRBV4-2
D gene: -
clone size: once

CDR3 protein: CASSPSNNEQFF
CDR3 DNA: TGTGCCAGCAGCCCATCAAATAATGAGCAGTTCTTC
J gene: TRBJ2-1
V gene: TRBV5-4
D gene: -
clone size: -

CDR3 protein: CASTDRGETQYF
CDR3 DNA: TGTGCCAGCACCGATAGGGGAGAGACCCAGTACTTC
J gene: TRBJ2-5
V gene: TRBV6-6
D gene: -
clone size: -

CDR3 protein: CASSLLSPGNGYTF
CDR3 DNA: TGTGCCAGCAGCTTACTAAGCCCCGGGAATGGCTACACCTTC
J gene: TRBJ1-2
V gene: TRBV5-6
D gene: -
clone size: -

CDR3 protein: CSVEGLGSSYNEQFF
CDR3 DNA: TGCAGCGTTGAGGGACTAGGTAGCTCCTACAATGAGCAGTTCTTC
J gene: TRBJ2-1
V gene: TRBV29-1
D gene: TRBD2
clone size: -

CDR3 protein: CASSERTGAFKWQFF
CDR3 DNA: TGTGCCAGCAGTGAAAGGACAGGGGCGTTTAAGTGGCAGTTCTTC
J gene: TRBJ2-1
V gene: TRBV2
D gene: TRBD1
clone size: few

CDR3 protein: CSATISEQFF
CDR3 DNA: TGCAGTGCCACCATAAGTGAGCAGTTCTTC
J gene: TRBJ2-1
V gene: TRBV20-1
D gene: -
clone size: -

CDR3 protein: CASSPTNSYEQYF
CDR3 DNA: TGTGCCAGCAGCCCGACTAACTCCTACGAGCAGTACTTC
J gene: TRBJ2-7
V gene: TRBV9
D gene: -
clone size: -

CDR3 protein: CASSTALAATYNEQFF
CDR3 DNA: TGTGCCAGCAGCACCGCCCTAGCGGCCACCTACAATGAGCAGTTCTTC
J gene: TRBJ2-1
V gene: TRBV11-3
D gene: TRBD2
clone size: -

CDR3 protein: CAHESGRSTDTQYF
CDR3 DNA: TGTGCCCACGAAAGCGGGAGAAGCACAGATACGCAGTATTTT
J gene: TRBJ2-3
V gene: TRBV6-5
D gene: TRBD2
clone size: -

CDR3 protein: CASSLQTGAEQYF
CDR3 DNA: TGTGCCAGCAGCTTGCAAACAGGGGCCGAGCAGTACTTC
J gene: TRBJ2-7
V gene: TRBV7-6
D gene: TRBD1
clone size: -

CDR3 protein: CASSIFLGQGKNIQYF
CDR3 DNA: TGTGCCAGTAGTATCTTCCTGGGACAGGGTAAAAACATTCAGTACTTC
J gene: TRBJ2-4
V gene: TRBV19
D gene: TRBD1
clone size: -

CDR3 protein: CASSYCGRRKETQYF
CDR3 DNA: TGTGCCAGCAGTTACTGCGGGAGGCGTAAAGAGACCCAGTACTTC
J gene: TRBJ2-5
V gene: TRBV6-5
D gene: TRBD2
clone size: once

CDR3 protein: CATGAGEQYF
CDR3 DNA: TGTGCCACTGGAGCGGGTGAGCAGTACTTC
J gene: TRBJ2-7
V gene: TRBV19
D gene: -
clone size: -

CDR3 protein: CSVPRAGLTDTQYF
CDR3 DNA: TGCAGCGTTCCGAGGGCCGGGTTGACAGATACGCAGTATTTT
J gene: TRBJ2-3
V gene: TRBV29-1
D gene: -
clone size: -

CDR3 protein: CASSPLAGPTVRETQYF
CDR3 DNA: TGTGCCAGCAGCCCGCTAGCCGGCCCAACAGTCCGAGAGACCCAGTACTTC
J gene: TRBJ2-5
V gene: TRBV4-2
D gene: -
clone size: -

CDR3 protein: CASSLTGLKETQYF
CDR3 DNA: TGTGCCAGCAGCTTAACAGGGTTAAAAGAGACCCAGTACTTC
J gene: TRBJ2-5
V gene: TRBV7-3
D gene: -
clone size: few

CDR3 protein: CASKRRGGTMETQYF
CDR3 DNA: TGTGCCAGCAAAAGGCGGGGGGGCACAATGGAGACCCAGTACTTC
J gene: TRBJ2-5
V gene: TRBV2
D gene: TRBD2
clone size: once

CDR3 protein: CARGQQGQETQYF
CDR3 DNA: TGTGCCAGGGGACAGCAAGGACAAGAGACCCAGTACTTC
J gene: TRBJ2-5
V gene: TRBV2
D gene: TRBD1
clone size: -

CDR3 protein: CASAFPDRGVGELFF
CDR3 DNA: TGTGCTAGTGCCTTCCCGGACAGGGGCGTCGGGGAGCTGTTTTTT
J gene: TRBJ2-2
V gene: TRBV12-5
D gene: TRBD1
clone size: few

CDR3 protein: CASRLADGTPGSYNEQFF
CDR3 DNA: TGCGCCAGCAGATTGGCGGACGGGACCCCAGGATCCTACAATGAGCAGTTCTTC
J gene: TRBJ2-1
V gene: TRBV5-1
D gene: -
clone size: -

CDR3 protein: CASSPTRQGVDGYTF
CDR3 DNA: TGTGCCAGCTCACCAACGAGACAGGGGGTGGATGGCTACACCTTC
J gene: TRBJ1-2
V gene: TRBV18
D gene: TRBD1
clone size: -

CDR3 protein: CASSYYRGGTEAFF
CDR3 DNA: TGTGCCAGCAGTTACTACAGGGGAGGCACTGAAGCTTTCTTT
J gene: TRBJ1-1
V gene: TRBV6-6
D gene: TRBD1
clone size: -

CDR3 protein: CASRSDRGDGHTF
CDR3 DNA: TGTGCCAGCAGGTCAGACAGGGGGGATGGCCACACCTTC
J gene: TRBJ1-2
V gene: TRBV5-4
D gene: TRBD1
clone size: -

CDR3 protein: CASSPNGGSQETQYF
CDR3 DNA: TGCGCCAGCAGTCCAAACGGCGGGAGCCAAGAGACCCAGTACTTC
J gene: TRBJ2-5
V gene: TRBV5-1
D gene: TRBD2
clone size: -

CDR3 protein: CASSLGAGTSGAEQFF
CDR3 DNA: TGTGCCAGCAGCTTAGGGGCTGGGACTAGCGGGGCCGAGCAGTTCTTC
J gene: TRBJ2-1
V gene: TRBV11-2
D gene: TRBD2
clone size: -

CDR3 protein: CASIPGRTGELFF
CDR3 DNA: TGTGCCAGCATCCCCGGGAGGACCGGGGAGCTGTTTTTT
J gene: TRBJ2-2
V gene: TRBV2
D gene: TRBD2
clone size: few

CDR3 protein: CASSLGAGSTDTQYF
CDR3 DNA: TGTGCCAGCAGCTTAGGGGCAGGTAGTACAGATACGCAGTATTTT
J gene: TRBJ2-3
V gene: TRBV11-3
D gene: -
clone size: -

CDR3 protein: CASSRGRGSYEQYF
CDR3 DNA: TGTGCCAGCAGCAGAGGCAGGGGTTCCTACGAGCAGTACTTC
J gene: TRBJ2-7
V gene: TRBV7-9
D gene: -
clone size: -

CDR3 protein: CASSLAGTALYEQYF
CDR3 DNA: TGTGCCAGCAGCTTGGCGGGGACAGCTCTTTACGAGCAGTACTTC
J gene: TRBJ2-7
V gene: TRBV5-4
D gene: TRBD1
clone size: -

CDR3 protein: CASSSGIYSNQPQHF
CDR3 DNA: TGTGCCAGCAGTTCAGGCATCTATAGCAATCAGCCCCAGCATTTT
J gene: TRBJ1-5
V gene: TRBV6-5
D gene: -
clone size: once

CDR3 protein: CASSLRIWSGANVLTF
CDR3 DNA: TGTGCCAGCAGCTTAAGGATTTGGTCTGGGGCCAACGTCCTGACTTTC
J gene: TRBJ2-6
V gene: TRBV7-2
D gene: -
clone size: -

CDR3 protein: CASSSGPYTGELFF
CDR3 DNA: TGTGCCAGCTCGTCCGGGCCCTACACCGGGGAGCTGTTTTTT
J gene: TRBJ2-2
V gene: TRBV18
D gene: -
clone size: -

CDR3 protein: CASSAPQGSGANVLTF
CDR3 DNA: TGTGCCAGCAGCGCCCCGCAGGGTTCTGGGGCCAACGTCCTGACTTTC
J gene: TRBJ2-6
V gene: TRBV13
D gene: -
clone size: -

CDR3 protein: CASSYLTGDTQYF
CDR3 DNA: TGTGCCAGCAGTTACCTGACAGGGGATACGCAGTATTTT
J gene: TRBJ2-3
V gene: TRBV6-5
D gene: TRBD1
clone size: many

CDR3 protein: CSVVPPSANYGYTF
CDR3 DNA: TGCAGCGTTGTGCCCCCATCTGCAAACTATGGCTACACCTTC
J gene: TRBJ1-2
V gene: TRBV29-1
D gene: -
clone size: few

CDR3 protein: CAIGTGYEQYF
CDR3 DNA: TGTGCCATCGGGACGGGGTACGAGCAGTACTTC
J gene: TRBJ2-7
V gene: TRBV27
D gene: -
clone size: few